The T cell receptor beta chain under discussion was sequenced for a study of CXCR3-negative and CXCR3-positive naive CD8 T cells. Comments on this clonotype: Its antigen is currently unknown.

Naive CD8+ T cells showed a CD45RO-CCR7+CD27+CD95- phenotype. With UMI labels, 5' RACE was used to prepare the TRB cDNA libraries. TCRdb re-analyzed the 5' RACE reads; it lists each CDR3 protein once, without DNA. The sample table sets out about 130,000 distinct CDR3 sequences. Overall study findings and caveats: Naive subsets showed comparable surface CD5, and TCR interaction strength was also inferred from TRB CDR3 physicochemistry. Naive CXCR3-positive and CXCR3-negative cells shared TRBV-TRBJ usage; memory cells diverged. Fresh PBMCs were used in most assays, and CXCR3 expression partially decreased after cryopreservation.

The CDR3 runs to 14 residues. Germline V lookup: CDR1 SEHNR, CDR2 FQNEAQ (reference sequence). This chain joins TRBV7-9 and TRBJ1-2; TCRdb's D gene call, TRBD1, goes unchecked for lack of DNA. The receptor was derived from a human donor in good health. Some clones in this sample may be carry-over from other donors' samples. Sequences were obtained from naive CXCR3- CD8+ T cells from blood. This sample's subset: CD45RO-CCR7+CD27+CD95- naive CD8+ T cells lacking CXCR3 (TNR3-). CDR3 region: CASSPARDRLGYTF.